This passage covers 21 T cell receptor beta chains from one sample sequenced in a study of shared clonotypes between healthy human individuals. Profiling relied on immunoSEQ multiplex PCR, and the TCRdb table lists in-frame clones only, not all of them. This table has some 470,000 clones, less than 80% appearing once. The specimen was PBMCs. These receptors all stem from a woman aged 40 to 50 in good health. Some clones in this sample may be carry-over from other donors' samples.

This clone has just a few counts. The rearrangement uses TRBV2 and TRBJ1-5; the D gene is possibly TRBD1 (5 bases). Looked up from germline, CDR1 is SNHLY and CDR2 is FYNNEI. The CDR3 length is 14 residues. The V end lost 6 bases, the J end lost 5 bases, and 14 bases lay between the germline ends. The CDR3 nucleotides are TGTGCCAGCAGCCTTACAGGAGTGGATCAGCCCCAGCATTTT. This encodes CASSLTGVDQPQHF.

This clone was seen ten or more times. The V and J genes are TRBV6-4 and TRBJ2-1; 8 bases line up with TRBD2. Germline V gene sequence: CDR1 MRHNA, CDR2 SNTAGT. The junction had 7 bases not matched to a gene; V was cut back by 0 bases and J by 9 bases. This CDR3 is built from 15 residues. This CDR3 is CASSDSGTSSGEQFF. The CDR3 coding sequence is TGTGCCAGCAGTGACTCCGGGACTAGTTCGGGTGAGCAGTTCTTC.

V usage is TRBV6-1 and J usage is TRBJ1-4; TRBD1 matches at 8 bases. Germline values: CDR1 MNHNS, CDR2 SASEGT. V dropped 4 bases and J dropped 8; count of bases not matched to a gene: 6. The CDR3 length is 14 residues. The CDR3 region is CASSGNRGGEKLFF. Here the CDR3 DNA reads TGTGCCAGCAGTGGGAACAGGGGGGGGGAAAAACTGTTTTTT.

V is TRBV29-1 and J is TRBJ2-5; TRBD1 aligns across 7 bases. Germline V gene sequence: CDR1 SQVTM, CDR2 ANQGSEA. This CDR3 is built from 12 residues. The CDR3 bases are TGCACGGCCCGGGACAGTCAAGAGACCCAGTACTTC. It specifies CTARDSQETQYF.

The chain combines TRBV9 with TRBJ2-6; 7 bases are a match to TRBD2. The CDR3 totals 20 residues. CDR1 and CDR2 (germline): SGDLS, YYNGEE. V was pared by 1 base and J by 0 bases, with 13 bases of the junction left unmatched. The CDR3 DNA sequence: TGTGCCAGCAGCGTAACCGGGGGGACCGGGACCACCTCTGGGGCCAACGTCCTGACTTTC. Its translation: CASSVTGGTGTTSGANVLTF.

On this clone: A far larger clone is just one base off, so this is likely a read error. The same CDR3 is also encoded by other DNA sequences in this sample. The chain couples TRBV15 to TRBJ2-3; the match to TRBD2 covers 7 bases. Germline CDR1 LNHNV, CDR2 YYDKDF (reference sequence). The CDR3 contains 15 residues. The CDR3 here is CATSRVRGEADTQYF. The CDR3 nucleotides are TGTGCCACTAGCAGAGTTCGGGGGGAGGCAGATACGCAGTATTTT. The variable domain in full, with the rest retrieved from reference TRBV15 and TRBJ2-3, is DAMVIQNPRYQVTQFGKPVTLSCSQTLNHNVMYWYQQKSSQAPKLLFHYYDKDFNNEADTPDNFQSRRPNTSFCFLDIRSPGLGDTAMYLCATSRVRGEADTQYFGPGTRLTVL.

The genes are TRBV10-3 and TRBJ1-2; D gene unclear. CDR1 is ENHRY and CDR2 is SYGVKD in the germline V gene. This CDR3 contains 11 residues. The V gene lost 2 bases and the J gene lost 3 bases, with 1 base spanning the gap. CDR3 nucleotide sequence: TGTGCCATCAGTGAGGACTATGGCTACACCTTC. Protein: CAISEDYGYTF.

A few counts support this clone. The chain combines TRBV9 with TRBJ1-2; a possible D gene is TRBD1 (5 bases). This CDR3 comprises 15 residues. In germline, CDR1 is SGDLS, CDR2 YYNGEE. Trimming left V 0 bases short and J 3 bases short, with 12 bases between. The CDR3 sequence: CASSVVDIPDYGYTF. The CDR3 nucleotides read TGTGCCAGCAGCGTAGTGGACATTCCTGACTATGGCTACACCTTC.

The J gene is TRBJ2-2, the V gene TRBV7-2; D gene uncertain. Germline V gene data show CDR1 as SGHTA and CDR2 as FQGNSA. The ends were cut back, 5 bases at V and 7 bases at J, with 11 bases in the middle. The CDR3 runs 13 residues. CDR3 loop: CASSPRLSGELFF. CDR3 sequence (DNA): TGTGCCAGCAGCCCCCGCCTGAGCGGGGAGCTGTTTTTT.

The rearrangement links TRBV5-5 to TRBJ2-3; perhaps TRBD1 as D (6 bases). This CDR3 region has 13 residues. In germline, CDR1 is SGHKS, CDR2 YYEKEE (reference sequence). V was shortened by 6 bases and J by 3 bases, with 11 bases between the two germline ends. CDR3 in DNA: TGTGCCAGCAACCGAGGGGGAACAGATACGCAGTATTTT. Its translation is CASNRGGTDTQYF.

The chain links TRBV11-3 to TRBJ2-1; 9 bases are shared with TRBD2. Looked up from germline, CDR1 is SGHNT and CDR2 is YENEEA. V shed 1 base, J shed 7 bases, and the junction held 14 bases outside the gene matches. CDR3 length equals 18 residues. CDR3 sequence reads: CASSLGGSGRKGRNEQFF. CDR3 sequence (DNA): TGTGCCAGCAGCTTAGGAGGAAGCGGGAGGAAAGGGCGGAATGAGCAGTTCTTC.

V is TRBV4-1 and J is TRBJ2-7, with TRBD1 matching 7 bases. CDR3 length: 15 residues. Losses at the gene ends were 4 bases for V and 0 bases for J; bases not matched to a gene: 6. Germline V gene sequence: CDR1 MGHRA, CDR2 YSYEKL. The CDR3 loop reads CASSRRQGLSYEQYF. CDR3 sequence (DNA): TGCGCCAGCAGCCGCAGACAGGGCCTCTCCTACGAGCAGTACTTC.

The CDR3 coding sequence is TGTGCCAGCAGTTCCACAGTGGGCACTGAAGCTTTCTTT. Encoded protein: CASSSTVGTEAFF. V and J are TRBV28 and TRBJ1-1; D is unresolved. CDR3 length equals 13 residues. The V end lost 4 bases, the J end lost 4 bases, and 10 bases lay between the germline ends. Germline lookup yields CDR1 MDHEN and CDR2 SYDVKM.

This clone was detected only a few times. With a much larger clone just one base away, this may be a read error. The chain employs TRBV29-1 and TRBJ2-2; either TRBD1 or TRBD2 may supply D (6 bases each). Germline CDR1 reads SQVTM; CDR2 reads ANQGSEA. This CDR3 is built from 12 residues. DNA for the CDR3: TGCGGCGTTGAACCGGGGGCTGGGGAGCTGTTTTTT. Its protein is CGVEPGAGELFF.

The chain combines TRBV5-8 with TRBJ1-1; D is unclear. V was shortened by 6 bases and J by 6 bases, with 15 bases between the two germline ends. CDR1 is SGHTS, CDR2 YDEGEE, per germline. There are 13 residues in the CDR3. CDR3 nucleotide sequence: TGTGCCAGCATCCCGGCGCAGTTGTCTGAAGCTTTCTTT. It is translated as CASIPAQLSEAFF.

With respect to this clone: An end of the junction does not agree with germline; a read error may underlie this. Other DNA sequences in this sample translate to the same CDR3. The V gene is TRBV18, the J gene TRBJ2-7; 8 bases are a match to TRBD1. The CDR3 has 15 amino acids. The germline CDR1 and CDR2 sequences are KGHSH and LQKENI. The CDR3 loop reads CASSPAGTGIYEQYF. The DNA of the CDR3 is TGTGCCAGCTCACCAGCCGGGACAGGCATCTACGAGCAGTATTTC.

This chain connects TRBV4-3 to TRBJ1-1, with TRBD1 as a possible D gene (5 bases). Deletions cut 3 bases from V and 1 base from J, with 9 bases between. The V gene's germline CDR1 is LGHNA and CDR2 YSLEER. This CDR3 has 14 residues. CDR3 residues: CASSQGRENTEAFF. CDR3 in DNA: TGCGCCAGCAGCCAGGGGCGGGAGAACACTGAAGCTTTCTTT.

The sample holds many counts of this clone. This chain uses TRBV6-5 with TRBJ1-6, with D uncertain. The germline V and J ends were trimmed by 6 bases and 9 bases, with 12 bases remaining between them. CDR3 length: 13 amino acids. Looked up from germline, CDR1 is MNHEY and CDR2 is SVGAGI. CDR3 sequence reads: CASSLGPFSPLHF. In DNA, the CDR3 is TGTGCCAGCAGCCTCGGGCCCTTTTCACCCCTCCACTTT.

The rearrangement links TRBV7-9 to TRBJ2-2, with 7 bases identical to TRBD2. The CDR3 runs 16 residues. The ends lost 8 bases at V and 6 bases at J; junction bases unmatched: 15. Per the germline V gene, CDR1 is SEHNR and CDR2 is FQNEAQ (reference sequence). CDR3 region: CASCIKVTSVPGELFF. The CDR3 bases are TGTGCCAGCTGCATCAAAGTAACTAGCGTGCCCGGGGAGCTGTTTTTT.

The chain recombines TRBV11-2 with TRBJ2-2, with 12 nucleotides matching TRBD2. Germline V gene data show CDR1 as SGHAT and CDR2 as FQNNGV. V gave up 5 bases and J gave up 5 bases; unmatched junction bases: 3. CDR3 length equals 15 residues. The CDR3 loop reads CASSRGLAGTGELFF. The CDR3 nucleotides are TGTGCCAGCAGCCGAGGACTAGCGGGGACCGGGGAGCTGTTTTTT. The full variable domain, in which reference TRBV11-2 and TRBJ2-2 provide the parts outside the CDR3, is EAGVAQSPRYKIIEKRQSVAFWCNPISGHATLYWYQQILGQGPKLLIQFQNNGVVDDSQLPKDRFSAERLKGVDSTLKIQPAKLEDSAVYLCASSRGLAGTGELFFGEGSRLTVL.

The chain recombines TRBV7-6 with TRBJ1-4; D gene unclear. This CDR3 has 14 amino acids. V lost 5 bases to trimming and J lost 8 bases, with 15 bases between them. Per the germline V gene, CDR1 is SGHVS and CDR2 is FNYEAQ. The CDR3: CASSQTDWKEKLFF. CDR3 DNA sequence: TGTGCCAGCAGCCAAACGGACTGGAAGGAAAAACTGTTTTTT. The entire variable domain, with the rest obtained from reference TRBV7-6 and TRBJ1-4, is as follows: GAGVSQSPRYKVTKRGQDVALRCDPISGHVSLYWYRQALGQGPEFLTYFNYEAQQDKSGLPNDRFSAERPEGSISTLTIQRTEQRDSAMYRCASSQTDWKEKLFFGSGTQLSVL.